This T cell receptor (beta chain) emerged from a study of cytomegalovirus exposure and HLA in healthy donors. Study-level background: HLA-typed donors were the source of some 85 million unique TCRs, which an early data release held.

This CDR3 contains 13 residues. Germline CDR1 is SQVTM and CDR2 is ANQGSEA. The V gene lost 7 bases and the J gene lost 1 base, with 13 bases spanning the gap. Primers: 60 Vbeta forward and 13 Jbeta reverse. Some clones are missing from TCRdb's copy, which holds only in-frame ones; the method was immunoSEQ multiplex PCR. The data contain about 130,000 clones, around 77% of them singletons. Points from the study as a whole: A highly shared variant cluster was judged a likely technical artifact. Cytomegalovirus association was listed for under 200 TCR beta chains. Later work found most CMV-associated TCR beta chains apparently HLA-restricted.

Concerning this clone itself: The antigen is undetermined.

V gene TRBV29-1 combines with J gene TRBJ2-5; TRBD2 might be the D (6 bases). Specimen: PBMCs. This TCR was sampled from a man aged 30 to 45 in good health. The CDR3 here is CSERRGLQETQYF. CDR3 in DNA: TGCAGCGAACGGAGGGGTCTCCAAGAGACCCAGTACTTC.